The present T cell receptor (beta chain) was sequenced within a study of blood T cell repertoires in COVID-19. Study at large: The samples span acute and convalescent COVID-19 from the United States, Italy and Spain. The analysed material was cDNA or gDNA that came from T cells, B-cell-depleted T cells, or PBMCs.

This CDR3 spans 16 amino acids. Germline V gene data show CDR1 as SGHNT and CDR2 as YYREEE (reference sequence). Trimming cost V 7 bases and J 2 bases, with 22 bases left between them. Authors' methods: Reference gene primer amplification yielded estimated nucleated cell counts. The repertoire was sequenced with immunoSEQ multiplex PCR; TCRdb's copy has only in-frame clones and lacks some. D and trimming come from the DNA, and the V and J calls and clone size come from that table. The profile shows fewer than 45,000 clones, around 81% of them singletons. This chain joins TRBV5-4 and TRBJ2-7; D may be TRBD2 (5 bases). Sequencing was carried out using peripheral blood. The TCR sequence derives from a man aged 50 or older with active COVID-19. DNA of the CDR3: TGTGCCAGCGCCCCGGGGAGACCCCCAAACGCCTACGAGCAGTACTTC. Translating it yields CASAPGRPPNAYEQYF.